A single sample gave rise to the 10 T cell receptor beta chains below, sequenced in a study of cytomegalovirus exposure and HLA in healthy donors. It was with 60 Vbeta and 13 Jbeta primers that the PCR ran. Produced via immunoSEQ multiplex PCR; TCRdb's table is partial and in-frame only. The sample lists roughly 100,000 clones, around 85% occurring once. Sequenced material: PBMCs. These receptors were obtained from a man aged 55 to 69 in good health and CMV-seronegative.

V and J are TRBV6-5 and TRBJ1-5; D not certain. The CDR3 covers 16 residues. From germline, CDR1 is MNHEY and CDR2 SVGAGI. V gave up 2 bases and J gave up 2 bases, with 13 bases separating them. CDR3 coding DNA: TGTGCCAGCAGTTACCGGCGGGGTGACGGCAATCAGCCCCAGCATTTT. This encodes CASSYRRGDGNQPQHF.

J is TRBJ2-1 and V is TRBV4-2; weak D call: TRBD2 (6 bases). The CDR3 consists of 15 residues. Trimming shortened V by 0 bases and J by 8 bases, and 14 bases separated the two germline ends. Germline V CDR1 and CDR2: LGHNA, YNFKEQ. Here the CDR3 reads CASSQDPLARDEQFF. The CDR3 bases are TGTGCCAGCAGCCAAGATCCACTAGCTAGGGATGAGCAGTTCTTC.

This clone was seen a handful of times. The chain carries TRBV9 and TRBJ2-7, with D perhaps TRBD1 (6 bases). CDR3 size: 13 residues. Germline V CDR1 and CDR2: SGDLS, YYNGEE. Deletions cut 2 bases from V and 6 bases from J, with 12 bases between. The CDR3 here is CASSVDSGSEQYV. CDR3 in DNA: TGTGCCAGCAGCGTGGACAGTGGGTCCGAGCAGTACGTC.

CDR3: CSVRTTTLNEQFF. In nucleotides, the CDR3 is TGCAGCGTTAGGACGACTACCCTCAATGAGCAGTTCTTC. The gene calls are TRBV29-1 and TRBJ2-1, with TRBD2 as a possible D gene (5 bases). The CDR3 spans 13 residues. Germline V gives CDR1 SQVTM, CDR2 ANQGSEA. Trimming stripped 5 bases from V and 6 bases from J, with 14 bases between.

V and J are TRBV19 and TRBJ1-3; D gene uncertain. With 3 bases removed from V and 0 bases from J, the gap between germline ends came to 9 bases. Germline V gene sequence: CDR1 LNHDA, CDR2 SQIVND (reference sequence). The length of the CDR3 is 15 residues. The CDR3 is CASSISGVSGNTIYF. The CDR3 nucleotides read TGTGCCAGTAGTATCTCAGGCGTCTCTGGAAACACCATATATTTT.

J is TRBJ2-7 and V is TRBV27; 7 bases agree with TRBD1. This CDR3 comprises 13 residues. The germline gives CDR1 MNHEY, CDR2 SMNVEV (reference sequence). Trimming at V came to 6 bases and at J to 7 bases, leaving 9 bases not matched to a gene. CDR3: CASSRNRGEEQYF. CDR3 sequence (DNA): TGTGCCAGCAGCCGAAACAGGGGCGAGGAGCAGTACTTC.

The CDR3 is CAWSVLLLDSPLHF. The DNA of the CDR3 is TGTGCCTGGAGTGTACTTCTCTTGGATTCACCCCTCCACTTT. This chain uses TRBV30 with TRBJ1-6; no reliable D call. The CDR3 totals 14 residues. Trimming removed 0 bases from V and 8 bases from J, with 11 bases in between. Germline V gene data show CDR1 as GTSNPN and CDR2 as SVGIG (reference sequence).

The rearrangement joins TRBV30 to TRBJ2-2; TRBD1 is a possible D gene (6 bases). V shed 1 base and J shed 2 bases, with 20 bases lying between them. Looked up from germline, CDR1 is GTSNPN and CDR2 is SVGIG (reference sequence). The CDR3 loop spans 18 amino acids. CDR3: CAWSGIIFGGANTGELFF. In DNA, the CDR3 is TGTGCCTGGAGTGGGATCATATTTGGGGGCGCAAACACCGGGGAGCTGTTTTTT. The full variable domain, in which reference TRBV30 and TRBJ2-2 provide the parts outside the CDR3, is SQTIHQWPATLVQPVGSPLSLECTVEGTSNPNLYWYRQAAGRGLQLLFYSVGIGQISSEVPQNLSASRPQDRQFILSSKKLLLSDSGFYLCAWSGIIFGGANTGELFFGEGSRLTVL.

The rearrangement joins TRBV7-9 to TRBJ1-4; D ambiguous. V lost 5 bases, J lost 3 bases, and 10 bases lay in between. Germline CDR1 reads SEHNR; CDR2 reads FQNEAQ (reference sequence). The CDR3 spans 14 residues. CDR3 sequence reads: CASSLAEPNEKLFF. The CDR3, as DNA: TGTGCCAGCAGCCTCGCGGAACCTAATGAAAAACTGTTTTTT.

The chain uses TRBV7-4 and TRBJ2-7, with a tentative D call TRBD2 (6 bases). V shed 7 bases and J shed 2 bases, with 21 bases lying between them. Germline CDR1 is SGHVT and CDR2 is SQSDAQ. This CDR3 comprises 16 residues. The chain's CDR3 is CASTFSDAGSTYEQYF. The CDR3 DNA is TGTGCCAGCACCTTTAGTGATGCGGGATCCACCTACGAGCAGTACTTC.